Following are 23 T cell receptor beta chains from one sample sequenced in a study of CD8 T cells in ankylosing spondylitis. These TCRs' antigens remain unknown. TCRdb reanalysed the 5' RACE reads using MiXCR and keeps one entry per CDR3 protein. Here the sample spans about 800,000 distinct CDR3 sequences, approximately 10% being singletons. The study's findings and limits: Among TCR beta sequences, a motif of under ten highly homologous variants appeared characteristic of ankylosing spondylitis blood.

Source material: blood, either unsorted or a sorted T cell fraction (not recorded which). Receptors originate from a male donor with ankylosing spondylitis.

The chain combines TRBV28 with TRBJ2-5, with D hard to call. This CDR3 has 13 amino acids. The germline V and J ends were trimmed by 4 bases and 5 bases, with 11 bases remaining between them. Germline CDR1 reads MDHEN; CDR2 reads SYDVKM. CDR3 bases: TGTGCCAGCAGTTCCCCCCGCTCGGAGACCCAGTACTTC. It codes for CASSSPRSETQYF.

The chain carries TRBV7-2 and TRBJ2-3; 9 bases are a match to TRBD2. With V trimmed by 11 bases and J by 5 bases, 11 bases remained unmatched. Germline assignment: CDR1 SGHTA and CDR2 FQGNSA. This CDR3 is built from 14 residues. CDR3 residues: CASLAGWMKDTQYF. The CDR3 DNA reads TGTGCCTCCCTAGCGGGATGGATGAAAGATACGCAGTATTTT.

This sequence joins TRBV29-1 and TRBJ2-7, with 9 bases identical to TRBD1. CDR1 is SQVTM and CDR2 is ANQGSEA in the germline V gene. This CDR3 region has 12 residues. V lost 5 bases, J lost 7 bases, and 6 bases stayed unmatched. The CDR3 spells CSVQTGGQEQYF. In nucleotides, the CDR3 is TGCAGCGTTCAAACAGGGGGCCAGGAGCAGTACTTC.

This clonotype was seen a handful of times. J is TRBJ2-2 and V is TRBV15, with 11 bases matching TRBD2. This CDR3 is built from 16 residues. With V trimmed by 1 base and J by 5 bases, 3 bases remained unmatched. Germline V gene sequence: CDR1 LNHNV, CDR2 YYDKDF (reference sequence). The CDR3 sequence: CATSRGLAGSTGELFF. CDR3 sequence (DNA): TGTGCCACCAGCAGAGGACTAGCGGGGTCGACCGGGGAGCTGTTTTTT.

This clonotype has ten or more counts. Relative to the germline gene, one junction end is altered; a read error may explain this. The chain combines TRBV7-2 with TRBJ2-5; no clear D gene. CDR1 is SGHTA, CDR2 FQGNSA, per germline. The CDR3 is 13 amino acids. As DNA, the CDR3 is TGCGCCAGCAGCTTGGGTATCCAAGAGACCCAGTACTTC. Translation gives CASSLGIQETQYF.

This rearrangement joins TRBV20-1 to TRBJ2-7; D is uncertain. Trimming removed 3 bases at V and 2 bases at J, with 14 bases between. Germline V gives CDR1 DFQATT, CDR2 SNEGSKA (reference sequence). CDR3 length equals 14 residues. The CDR3: CSARKVTSPYEQYF. In DNA, the CDR3 is TGCAGTGCTAGGAAGGTCACCTCACCCTACGAGCAGTACTTC.

The sample holds a few counts of this clonotype. This chain connects TRBV6-1 to TRBJ1-4; 7 bases are a match to TRBD1. The CDR3 sequence is 16 residues long. Germline CDR1 is MNHNS and CDR2 is SASEGT. The V gene end was trimmed by 3 bases and the J gene end by 0 bases; junction bases not matched to a gene: 4. This CDR3 reads CASSDADRATNEKLFF. The DNA for the CDR3 is TGTGCCAGCAGTGACGCTGACAGGGCAACTAATGAAAAACTGTTTTTT.

The chain employs TRBV10-3 and TRBJ2-3, with D perhaps matching TRBD2 (5 bases). V dropped 5 bases and J dropped 1 base, with 7 bases sitting between them. The CDR3 covers 13 residues. Per germline, CDR1 ENHRY and CDR2 SYGVKD. The CDR3, as DNA: TGTGCCATCAGTATCGGGGGCACAGATACGCAGTATTTT. It specifies CAISIGGTDTQYF.

The chain is built from TRBV20-1 and TRBJ2-3; 10 bases align to TRBD2. In germline, CDR1 is DFQATT, CDR2 SNEGSKA (reference sequence). V shed 4 bases, J shed 6 bases, and the junction held 16 bases outside the gene matches. There are 17 residues in the CDR3. The CDR3 DNA sequence: TGCAGTGCTACCCCGAGGAGCGGGAGGGACTTCGGGGATACGCAGTATTTT. Encoded protein: CSATPRSGRDFGDTQYF.

This clonotype was found a few times. This chain joins TRBV20-1 and TRBJ1-1; maybe TRBD1 (6 bases). V was shortened by 6 bases and J by 5 bases, with 22 bases between the two germline ends. The CDR3 has 15 amino acids. In germline, CDR1 is DFQATT, CDR2 SNEGSKA (reference sequence). The CDR3 reads CSAFIPGARETEAFF. The DNA for the CDR3 is TGCAGTGCCTTCATACCGGGGGCTCGGGAGACTGAAGCTTTCTTT.

This clonotype was observed many times. The chain links TRBV28 to TRBJ2-5; no clear D gene. This CDR3 contains 11 residues. CDR1 and CDR2 from the germline V gene are MDHEN and SYDVKM. Trimming stripped 3 bases from V and 5 bases from J, with 4 bases between. The DNA of the CDR3 is TGTGCCAGCAGTTTTTACGAGACCCAGTACTTC. Translating gives CASSFYETQYF.

This clonotype was observed many times. V and J are TRBV10-3 and TRBJ2-3; D ambiguous. From germline, CDR1 is ENHRY and CDR2 SYGVKD. Trimming took 0 bases from V and 1 from J, leaving 11 bases between them. The CDR3 totals 16 residues. CDR3 nucleotide sequence: TGTGCCATCAGTGAGTCGAAGGCGAGACGCACAGATACGCAGTATTTT. It is translated as CAISESKARRTDTQYF.

This clonotype was counted a single time. The genes are TRBV7-3 and TRBJ2-5, with 7 bases fitting TRBD1. J was trimmed by 5 bases and V by 4 bases; bases with no gene match: 7. The CDR3 covers 14 residues. Germline loops: CDR1 SGHTA, CDR2 FQGTGA. The CDR3 nucleotides read TGTGCCAGCAGCTCAGGACAGGCGTGGGAGACCCAGTACTTC. Its protein product is CASSSGQAWETQYF.

This clonotype was recorded at least ten times. The chain has TRBV5-1 and TRBJ2-7, with 10 bases lining up with TRBD1. This CDR3 is 12 amino acids long. Losses at the gene ends were 7 bases for V and 2 bases for J; bases not matched to a gene: 0. The germline V gene encodes CDR1 SGHRS and CDR2 YFSETQ. CDR3 sequence reads: CASGTGAYEQYF. CDR3 DNA sequence: TGCGCCAGCGGGACAGGGGCCTACGAGCAGTACTTC.

CDR3 in DNA: TGCGCCAGCTCACTAGAGGGGTTCGAGGAAAAACTGTTTTTT. This translates into CASSLEGFEEKLFF. The rearrangement joins TRBV5-1 to TRBJ1-4; D may be TRBD1 (5 bases). The CDR3 contains 14 residues. Per the germline V gene, CDR1 is SGHRS and CDR2 is YFSETQ. V shed 7 bases and J shed 8 bases, with 18 bases lying between them. The variable domain in full, with the rest retrieved from reference TRBV5-1 and TRBJ1-4, is KAGVTQTPRYLIKTRGQQVTLSCSPISGHRSVSWYQQTPGQGLQFLFEYFSETQRNKGNFPGRFSGRQFSNSRSEMNVSTLELGDSALYLCASSLEGFEEKLFFGSGTQLSVL.

This clonotype was found a few times. The chain joins TRBV20-1 to TRBJ1-2; no definite D call. CDR1 and CDR2 (germline): DFQATT, SNEGSKA (reference sequence). The CDR3 contains 12 residues. V lost 0 bases and J lost 5, with 7 bases in between. The CDR3: CSARDLQYGYTF. CDR3 DNA: TGCAGTGCTAGAGATCTTCAGTATGGCTACACCTTC.

The chain combines TRBV20-1 with TRBJ2-7; perhaps TRBD2 as D (6 bases). Trimming pared 3 bases from V and 10 bases from J, leaving 28 bases between. The CDR3 has 16 amino acids. The germline V gene has CDR1 DFQATT and CDR2 SNEGSKA (reference sequence). The CDR3 is CSARGGPSGLFSLQYF. CDR3 coding DNA: TGCAGTGCTAGGGGGGGTCCCTCGGGACTTTTCTCACTCCAGTACTTC.

This clonotype was counted a few times. J is TRBJ1-4 and V is TRBV10-3, with 8 bases matching TRBD1. The CDR3 is made up of 16 amino acids. Unmatched junction bases numbered 7, after V lost 0 bases and J lost 7 bases. CDR1 and CDR2 from the germline V gene are ENHRY and SYGVKD. The chain's CDR3 is CAISESNNRGAEKLFF. The CDR3 DNA reads as TGTGCCATCAGTGAGTCAAATAACAGGGGGGCTGAAAAACTGTTTTTT.

This clonotype was counted only a few times. This chain links TRBV28 with TRBJ2-7; 8 nucleotides match TRBD2. The CDR3 runs 14 residues. Unmatched junction bases numbered 7, after V lost 3 bases and J lost 6 bases. Germline loops: CDR1 MDHEN, CDR2 SYDVKM. The CDR3 protein is CASSFERGIGEQYF. CDR3 nucleotides: TGTGCCAGCAGTTTCGAGCGGGGGATCGGCGAGCAGTACTTC. The variable domain in full, with the rest retrieved from reference TRBV28 and TRBJ2-7, is DVKVTQSSRYLVKRTGEKVFLECVQDMDHENMFWYRQDPGLGLRLIYFSYDVKMKEKGDIPEGYSVSREKKERFSLILESASTNQTSMYLCASSFERGIGEQYFGPGTRLTVT.

This clonotype has a handful of counts. J is TRBJ1-3 and V is TRBV6-1, with 7 bases lining up with TRBD1. Germline CDR1 reads MNHNS; CDR2 reads SASEGT. The CDR3 contains 17 residues. V was pared by 0 bases and J by 5 bases, with 10 bases of the junction left unmatched. CDR3 bases: TGTGCCAGCAGTGAAGCGCTTCATGGGACAGCGAGAAACACCATATATTTT. Translated: CASSEALHGTARNTIYF.

This clonotype has just a few counts. The chain combines TRBV4-2 with TRBJ1-2; 11 nucleotides line up with TRBD1. Trimming cost V 5 bases and J 6 bases; bases outside gene matches: 5. CDR1 LGHNA and CDR2 YNFKEQ come from the germline V gene. This CDR3 has 14 residues. Here the CDR3 reads CASSVGQGGDGYTF. CDR3 nucleotide sequence: TGTGCCAGCAGCGTGGGACAGGGGGGAGATGGCTACACCTTC.

This clonotype was recorded many times. The rearrangement links TRBV20-1 to TRBJ1-2; D is possibly TRBD1 (5 bases). Germline V gives CDR1 DFQATT, CDR2 SNEGSKA (reference sequence). V lost 6 bases and J lost 6, with 23 bases in between. This CDR3 region has 15 residues. The CDR3 DNA reads as TGCAGTGCCACGACTGGGGCAGTCTCCGGTAATGGCTACACCTTC. Its protein is CSATTGAVSGNGYTF.

V is TRBV30 and J is TRBJ2-5; no firm D call. This CDR3 has 11 residues. V was cut by 3 bases and J by 5 bases, with 7 bases left in between. The germline gives CDR1 GTSNPN, CDR2 SVGIG (reference sequence). This chain's CDR3 is CAWRAGETQYF. In DNA form, the CDR3 reads TGTGCCTGGAGGGCCGGGGAGACCCAGTACTTC.